This passage covers 4 T cell receptor beta chains from one sample sequenced in a study of blood T cell repertoires in COVID-19. Assay used: immunoSEQ multiplex PCR; TCRdb lists only in-frame clones, some missing. This table has about 230,000 clones, 70% to 90% appearing once. Sample: peripheral blood. These receptors all come from a man aged 40-55 years with acute or convalescent COVID-19.

For this clone: The same CDR3 arises from other DNA sequences in this sample as well. The gene calls are TRBV11-3 and TRBJ2-7; D unresolved. V lost 2 bases and J 3 bases, leaving 8 bases between the germline ends. CDR3 length: 13 amino acids. The germline V gene encodes CDR1 SGHNT and CDR2 YENEEA. CDR3 sequence reads: CASSLRGGYEQYF. CDR3 nucleotide sequence: TGTGCCAGCAGCTTAAGAGGTGGCTACGAGCAGTACTTC. The complete variable domain, with remaining parts taken from reference TRBV11-3 and TRBJ2-7, reads EAGVVQSPRYKIIEKKQPVAFWCNPISGHNTLYWYLQNLGQGPELLIRYENEEAVDDSQLPKDRFSAERLKGVDSTLKIQPAELGDSAVYLCASSLRGGYEQYFGPGTRLTVT.

The sample holds a few counts of this clone. The chain employs TRBV12-3 or TRBV12-4 and TRBJ1-4, with TRBD1 matching 8 bases. CDR3 length equals 13 residues. The trim removed 6 bases at V and 8 bases at J, leaving 5 bases unmatched. The CDR3 nucleotides are TGTGCCAGCAGGCAGGGGGCGCGAGAAAAACTGTTTTTT. Protein: CASRQGAREKLFF.

The chain couples TRBV27 to TRBJ2-1; D remains unclear. The CDR3 has 13 amino acids. V lost 8 bases to trimming and J lost 3 bases, with 11 bases between them. The germline CDR1 and CDR2 sequences are MNHEY and SMNVEV (reference sequence). The DNA for the CDR3 is TGTGCCAGCCGTACAGCTATCTACAATGAGCAGTTCTTC. It encodes CASRTAIYNEQFF.

This clone was picked up a small number of times. V and J are TRBV28 and TRBJ1-5; tentative D call: TRBD1 (5 bases). Trimming cost V 7 bases and J 7 bases, with 17 bases left between them. The germline V gene encodes CDR1 MDHEN and CDR2 SYDVKM. The CDR3 has 14 residues. CDR3 bases: TGTGCCAGCACCATGGGAGGGGATGTCCAGCCCCAGCATTTT. This gives the protein CASTMGGDVQPQHF. The full variable domain, in which reference TRBV28 and TRBJ1-5 provide the parts outside the CDR3, is DVKVTQSSRYLVKRTGEKVFLECVQDMDHENMFWYRQDPGLGLRLIYFSYDVKMKEKGDIPEGYSVSREKKERFSLILESASTNQTSMYLCASTMGGDVQPQHFGDGTRLSIL.